The clone carrying this T cell receptor (beta chain) was recorded a few times. Its antigen remains unidentified. Deep-level assay runs were performed. The protocol was immunoSEQ multiplex PCR, while the TCRdb copy is restricted to in-frame clones and leaves out a portion. Among about 2 million clones listed, about 95% were seen once. The naive CD8 fraction comprised CD45RO-negative cells positively selected for CCR7 and excluded terminally differentiated effector memory CD45RA+ cells. This record belongs to a study of shared clonotypes between healthy human individuals. Overall study context: With ages of 18 to 49, the donors were a couple of women and a few men. CD4 naive and CD4 memory each took three plates per donor, while CD8 naive took two and CD8 memory one.

Germline-derived CDR1 and CDR2 are WNHNN and SYGVQD (reference sequence). The CDR3 consists of 13 residues. The V gene lost 6 bases and the J gene lost 4 bases, with 12 bases spanning the gap. Whole-study findings and limits: Naive subsets typically showed greater estimated richness than memory subsets.

V gene TRBV10-1 combines with J gene TRBJ1-2, with unresolved D. The clonotype originates from a man between 18 and 29 years old in good health. Specimen: naive CD8+ T cells sorted from blood. The DNA for the CDR3 is TGCGCCAGCAGGGAGAACGGCGTCTATGGCTACACCTTC. Protein sequence: CASRENGVYGYTF.